Listed below are T cell receptor beta chains from one sample, sequenced in a study of shared clonotypes between healthy human individuals. Libraries were prepared by immunoSEQ multiplex PCR; TCRdb keeps only in-frame clonotypes and omits some of them. The table has some 1,600,000 clones, roughly 98% seen once. The sequencing sample was made of naive CD4+ T cells sorted from blood. The receptor source for this set is a man aged 25-40 years in good health. The CDR3 runs from the conserved cysteine through the conserved F or W. A D gene is named only where the DNA matches it firmly. Clone size appears in some rows only: once, few, many, or a class for an expanded clone.

>16|TRBV28|-|TRBJ1-4|TRBD1
CASSPSRGRVNEKLFF
TGTGCCAGCAGTCCCTCCAGGGGGCGCGTGAATGAAAAACTGTTTTTT
>14|TRBV10-2|-|TRBJ2-7|TRBD1
CASRQTGGSNEQYF
TGCGCCAGCAGACAAACAGGGGGTTCGAACGAGCAGTACTTC
>12|TRBV11-2|-|TRBJ2-4|-
CASSFYADIQYF
TGTGCCAGCAGCTTTTATGCGGACATTCAGTACTTC
>16|TRBV19|once|TRBJ1-5|-
CASSMGQVVYDQPQHF
TGTGCCAGTAGTATGGGGCAGGTGGTTTACGATCAGCCCCAGCATTTT
>14|TRBV19|-|TRBJ2-7|-
CASSFREGTYEQYF
TGTGCCAGTAGTTTCCGGGAAGGAACCTACGAGCAGTACTTC
>14|TRBV5-6|-|TRBJ2-5|-
CASSLLGDQETQYF
TGTGCCAGCAGCTTGCTAGGGGATCAAGAGACCCAGTACTTC
>17|TRBV27|-|TRBJ2-7|TRBD2
CASSLRLAGGSSYEQYF
TGTGCCAGCAGTTTAAGACTAGCGGGAGGAAGCTCCTACGAGCAGTACTTC
>18|TRBV5-1|-|TRBJ1-3|TRBD1
CASSPGTGYLISGNTIYF
TGCGCCAGCAGCCCAGGGACAGGTTACCTTATCTCTGGAAACACCATATATTTT
>13|TRBV7-2|-|TRBJ1-2|-
CASAESGRYGYTF
TGTGCCAGCGCTGAATCGGGACGCTATGGCTACACCTTC
>14|TRBV19|-|TRBJ2-1|-
CASSSPGSGDEQFF
TGTGCCAGTAGTTCTCCGGGTTCCGGCGATGAGCAGTTCTTC
>14|TRBV5-1|-|TRBJ1-2|-
CASSEVGGVSGYTF
TGCGCCAGCAGCGAGGTGGGGGGCGTCTCTGGCTACACCTTC
>16|TRBV5-4|-|TRBJ2-1|TRBD2
CASSLVAGGPSDEQFF
TGTGCCAGCAGCTTGGTAGCGGGAGGGCCTAGTGATGAGCAGTTCTTC
>18|TRBV18|-|TRBJ2-2|-
CASSPLPGTGVRSGELFF
TGTGCCAGCTCACCCCTTCCGGGAACGGGAGTCAGGTCCGGGGAGCTGTTTTTT
>11|TRBV2|-|TRBJ2-5|-
CASMYQETQYF
TGTGCCAGCATGTACCAAGAGACCCAGTACTTC
>16|TRBV11-2|-|TRBJ2-1|-
CASSPGVGGTYNEQFF
TGTGCCAGCAGCCCCGGTGTGGGGGGTACCTACAATGAGCAGTTCTTC
>13|TRBV29-1|-|TRBJ1-2|-
CSVDRVPSWGYTF
TGCAGCGTTGACCGGGTCCCCTCCTGGGGCTACACCTTC
>14|TRBV4-1|once|TRBJ2-3|-
CASSQPERTDTQYF
TGCGCCAGCAGCCAACCGGAACGGACAGATACGCAGTATTTT
>17|TRBV18|-|TRBJ2-3|TRBD1
CASSRKDRAASTDTQYF
TGTGCCAGCTCACGCAAAGACAGGGCGGCTAGCACAGATACGCAGTATTTT
>14|TRBV27|-|TRBJ2-7|TRBD1
CASSLGTAPYEQYF
TGTGCCAGCAGTTTGGGGACAGCGCCCTACGAGCAGTACTTC
>13|TRBV28|-|TRBJ1-3|-
CASSSGFPNTIYF
TGTGCCAGCAGTTCCGGTTTCCCCAACACCATATATTTT
>14|TRBV28|-|TRBJ2-3|-
CASSNRRERDTQYF
TGTGCCAGCAGTAACCGACGGGAGAGAGATACGCAGTATTTT
>18|TRBV12-5|-|TRBJ2-7|TRBD2
CASDLAGRAKNESYEQYF
TGTGCTAGTGATTTAGCCGGGAGGGCCAAGAATGAGTCCTACGAGCAGTACTTC
>16|TRBV19|once|TRBJ2-7|TRBD1
CASSIEWQGATYEQYF
TGTGCCAGTAGTATAGAATGGCAGGGGGCCACCTACGAGCAGTACTTC
>16|TRBV27|-|TRBJ2-1|TRBD1
CASSFNRGLLYNEQFF
TGTGCCAGCAGTTTCAACAGGGGTCTACTCTACAATGAGCAGTTCTTC
>18|TRBV19|once|TRBJ1-5|TRBD1
CASTLGAGQGGRNQPQHF
TGTGCCAGTACCCTGGGGGCGGGACAGGGTGGTCGCAATCAGCCCCAGCATTTT
>13|TRBV6-6|-|TRBJ2-1|-
CASSPDIYNEQFF
TGTGCCAGCAGCCCTGATATTTACAATGAGCAGTTCTTC
>18|TRBV4-1|-|TRBJ2-7|TRBD1
CASSQDLVPGQGKFEQYF
TGCGCCAGCAGCCAAGATCTGGTTCCCGGACAGGGAAAATTCGAGCAGTACTTC
>13|TRBV30|-|TRBJ2-5|-
CAWSVLDRETQYF
TGTGCCTGGAGTGTACTGGACAGAGAGACCCAGTACTTC
>14|TRBV30|-|TRBJ1-5|-
CAWRGGQTNQPQHF
TGTGCCTGGAGAGGCGGCCAGACCAATCAGCCCCAGCATTTT
>11|TRBV27|-|TRBJ2-2|-
CASKLRGELFF
TGTGCCAGCAAACTGAGGGGGGAGCTGTTTTTT
>13|TRBV7-6|-|TRBJ2-7|-
CASSLEGPGEQYF
TGTGCCAGCAGCTTAGAGGGACCCGGCGAGCAGTACTTC
>14|TRBV7-9|once|TRBJ1-2|-
CASSLNRAYYGYTF
TGTGCCAGCAGCTTGAACAGAGCCTACTATGGCTACACCTTC
>11|TRBV20-1|-|TRBJ2-7|-
CSLYKAYEQYF
TGCAGTCTATACAAGGCCTACGAGCAGTACTTC
>13|TRBV10-2|-|TRBJ1-5|-
CASGDRTYQPQHF
TGCGCCAGCGGTGACAGGACCTATCAGCCCCAGCATTTT
>15|TRBV2|-|TRBJ1-5|-
CASSESRVGFLGQHF
TGTGCCAGCAGTGAATCGAGGGTCGGGTTTTTAGGCCAGCATTTT
>13|TRBV6-1|once|TRBJ2-7|-
CASSERASSEQYF
TGTGCCAGCAGTGAACGCGCCTCTAGCGAGCAGTACTTC
>16|TRBV5-1|-|TRBJ1-1|TRBD1
CASSLGYRTGNTEAFF
TGCGCCAGCAGCTTGGGATATAGGACAGGGAACACTGAAGCTTTCTTT
>14|TRBV19|-|TRBJ1-4|-
CASSGTGGAEKLFF
TGTGCCAGCTCCGGGACGGGCGGTGCTGAAAAACTGTTTTTT
>11|TRBV6-1|-|TRBJ2-7|-
CASSANREQYF
TGTGCCAGCAGTGCAAACAGGGAGCAGTACTTC
>12|TRBV28|-|TRBJ1-1|-
CASQQLISEAFF
TGTGCCAGCCAACAGCTAATCTCTGAAGCTTTCTTT
>14|TRBV11-2|-|TRBJ2-7|-
CASPQGGNTYEQYF
TGTGCCAGCCCCCAAGGGGGGAACACCTACGAGCAGTACTTC
>13|TRBV5-1|-|TRBJ2-7|-
CASSLKWALEQYF
TGCGCCAGCAGCTTGAAGTGGGCCCTCGAGCAGTACTTC
>13|TRBV5-4|-|TRBJ1-1|-
CASSLRQNTEAFF
TGTGCCAGCAGCCTGCGACAAAACACTGAAGCTTTCTTT
>17|TRBV28|-|TRBJ2-7|TRBD2
CASIRPLAGAFFYEQYF
TGTGCCAGCATTAGACCCCTGGCGGGAGCCTTCTTCTACGAGCAGTACTTC
>14|TRBV29-1|once|TRBJ2-2|-
CSVVGRLNTGELFF
TGCAGCGTTGTAGGCAGACTGAACACCGGGGAGCTGTTTTTT
>14|TRBV9|-|TRBJ2-1|-
CASSVEGGATEQFF
TGTGCCAGCAGCGTAGAGGGGGGTGCCACTGAGCAGTTCTTC
>13|TRBV7-2|-|TRBJ2-7|-
CASSPGPDYEQYF
TGTGCCAGCAGCCCGGGACCTGACTACGAGCAGTACTTC